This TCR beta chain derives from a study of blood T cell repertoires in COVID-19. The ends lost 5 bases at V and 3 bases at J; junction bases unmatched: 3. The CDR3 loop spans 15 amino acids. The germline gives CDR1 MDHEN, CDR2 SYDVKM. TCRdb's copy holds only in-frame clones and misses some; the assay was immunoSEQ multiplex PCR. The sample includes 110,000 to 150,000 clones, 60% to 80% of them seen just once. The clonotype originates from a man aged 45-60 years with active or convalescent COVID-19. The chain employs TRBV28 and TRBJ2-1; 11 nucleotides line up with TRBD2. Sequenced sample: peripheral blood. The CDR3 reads CASSILAGVYNEQFF. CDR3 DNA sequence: TGTGCCAGCAGTATACTAGCGGGAGTCTACAATGAGCAGTTCTTC.